Following are 15 T cell receptor beta chains from one sample sequenced in a study of cytomegalovirus exposure and HLA in healthy donors (TCRdb year 2017). The library was obtained by the immunoSEQ multiplex PCR assay. The multiplex PCR relied on a mix of 60 forward primers for TCR Vbeta segments and 13 reverse primers for TCR Jbeta segments. TCRdb's version of the immuneACCESS table is confined to in-frame rearrangements and falls short of the full clone set. An unresolved V gene accounts for under half of the shortfall where checked; the remainder is of unknown origin. The sample table holds some 120,000 clones, of which approximately 85% were seen once. Of the sample, roughly 6.7% is held by the ten largest clones. The sequenced sample consisted of PBMCs. The receptors stem from a woman aged 30 to 39 in good health and CMV-seropositive.

V gene TRBV19 combines with J gene TRBJ1-3, with 8 nucleotides matching TRBD1. V was pared by 1 base and J by 0 bases, with 5 bases of the junction left unmatched. The germline CDR1 and CDR2 sequences are LNHDA and SQIVND (reference sequence). The CDR3 has 17 amino acids. CDR3 sequence: CASSIGSTGASGNTIYF. The CDR3 DNA reads TGTGCCAGTAGTATAGGATCGACAGGGGCCTCTGGAAACACCATATATTTT.

V is TRBV11-2 and J is TRBJ2-2, with 9 positions matching TRBD2. The junction had 16 bases not matched to a gene; V was cut back by 5 bases and J by 3 bases. Germline V gene sequence: CDR1 SGHAT, CDR2 FQNNGV. The CDR3 runs to 19 residues. DNA of the CDR3: TGTGCCAGCAGCCCCCCCGCCGGGGCGGGGGGGCCGCACACCGGGGAGCTGTTTTTT. It encodes CASSPPAGAGGPHTGELFF.

This chain links TRBV2 with TRBJ1-2, with 9 positions matching TRBD1. This CDR3 region has 14 residues. CDR1 is SNHLY and CDR2 is FYNNEI in the germline V gene. V lost 6 bases to trimming and J lost 4 bases; unmatched junction nucleotides: 6. The CDR3 sequence is CASRAGTGTYGYTF. In nucleotides, the CDR3 is TGTGCCAGCAGAGCCGGGACAGGGACCTATGGCTACACCTTC.

V is TRBV19 and J is TRBJ1-2; unclear D gene. The CDR3 is made up of 15 amino acids. Germline V gene sequence: CDR1 LNHDA, CDR2 SQIVND (reference sequence). V lost 8 bases to trimming and J lost 8 bases, with 24 bases between them. The CDR3 spells CASRRSGPAPTGYTF. The CDR3 DNA reads TGTGCCAGTCGTAGGTCAGGTCCGGCGCCGACGGGCTACACCTTC.

The chain carries TRBV29-1 and TRBJ2-3; 10 bases map to TRBD1. With V trimmed by 7 bases and J by 6 bases, 7 bases remained unmatched. The CDR3 extends over 13 amino acids. Germline V CDR1 and CDR2: SQVTM, ANQGSEA. CDR3 sequence reads: CSAGQGVGDTQYF. Written as DNA, the CDR3 is TGCAGCGCCGGACAGGGGGTGGGTGATACGCAGTATTTT.

The V gene is TRBV4-2, the J gene TRBJ2-1; 9 bases align to TRBD2. Germline V gene sequence: CDR1 LGHNA, CDR2 YNFKEQ. V lost 0 bases to trimming and J lost 9 bases; unmatched junction nucleotides: 12. The CDR3 length is 17 residues. CDR3 amino acids: CASSQDVAGDLMVEQFF. CDR3 nucleotides: TGTGCCAGCAGCCAAGATGTAGCGGGAGACTTGATGGTTGAGCAGTTCTTC.

This chain joins TRBV29-1 and TRBJ2-3, with D perhaps TRBD2 (8 bases). This CDR3 region has 15 residues. Trimming took off 4 bases at V and 5 bases at J, with 19 bases between the two ends. Germline-derived CDR1 and CDR2 are SQVTM and ANQGSEA. Here the CDR3 reads CSVAGGGAWGDTQYF. Here the CDR3 DNA reads TGCAGCGTTGCGGGAGGGGGCGCATGGGGAGATACGCAGTATTTT.

The genes are TRBV7-8 and TRBJ1-5; D unresolved. V dropped 4 bases and J dropped 11 bases, with 12 bases sitting between them. CDR3 size: 12 residues. In germline, CDR1 is SGHVS, CDR2 FQNEAQ. The CDR3 nucleotides are TGTGCCAGCAGCTCCCGGGGAGGGACCCAGCATTTT. Protein: CASSSRGGTQHF. Using reference TRBV7-8 and TRBJ1-5 for the parts outside the CDR3, the full variable domain is GAGVSQSPRYKVAKRGQDVALRCDPISGHVSLFWYQQALGQGPEFLTYFQNEAQLDKSGLPSDRFFAERPEGSVSTLKIQRTQQEDSAVYLCASSSRGGTQHFGDGTRLSIL.

A single count supports this clone. The rearrangement links TRBV18 to TRBJ1-1, with D perhaps matching TRBD1 (6 bases). The length of the CDR3 is 15 residues. Trimming pared 2 bases from V and 6 bases from J, leaving 16 bases between. Germline V CDR1 and CDR2: KGHSH, LQKENI. The CDR3 DNA is TGTGCCAGCTCACCAGGGGGCGGGTCGGGACCTGAAGCTTTCTTT. Protein sequence: CASSPGGGSGPEAFF.

The gene calls are TRBV28 and TRBJ1-4, with 9 bases that match TRBD1. The length of the CDR3 is 17 residues. Germline lookup yields CDR1 MDHEN and CDR2 SYDVKM. Trimming removed 5 bases from V and 4 bases from J; junction bases left unmatched: 11. The CDR3 region is CASSIGRGQGLNEKLFF. Here the CDR3 DNA reads TGTGCCAGCAGTATCGGCCGGGGACAGGGACTTAATGAAAAACTGTTTTTT.

The chain links TRBV30 to TRBJ2-7; 12 nucleotides agree with TRBD2. This CDR3 region has 15 residues. The junction had 7 bases not matched to a gene; V was cut back by 7 bases and J by 0 bases. Germline V gene data show CDR1 as GTSNPN and CDR2 as SVGIG (reference sequence). CDR3 coding DNA: TGTGCCTTAAACCTAGCGGGGGGGGTCTCCTACGAGCAGTACTTC. Translating gives CALNLAGGVSYEQYF.

This chain uses TRBV10-2 with TRBJ2-7; 9 bases agree with TRBD2. This CDR3 has 13 residues. The trim removed 10 bases at V and 2 bases at J, leaving 6 bases unmatched. CDR1 is WSHSY, CDR2 SAAADI, per germline. As DNA, the CDR3 is TGCGCCATCATGTTAGCGGGGGCCTACGAGCAGTACTTC. It encodes CAIMLAGAYEQYF.

On this clone: Other DNA sequences in the sample encode the same CDR3. This rearrangement joins TRBV2 to TRBJ2-5; 7 bases agree with TRBD1. V dropped 4 bases and J dropped 5; count of bases not matched to a gene: 4. The CDR3 is 13 amino acids. The V gene's germline CDR1 is SNHLY and CDR2 FYNNEI. CDR3: CASSGQGSETQYF. In DNA, the CDR3 is TGTGCCAGCAGTGGACAGGGCTCGGAGACCCAGTACTTC.

The table lists this clone with a count of one. The rearrangement joins TRBV19 to TRBJ2-1; 9 bases are shared with TRBD1. There are 18 residues in the CDR3. Trimming removed 3 bases from V and 4 bases from J; junction bases left unmatched: 13. Germline V CDR1 and CDR2: LNHDA, SQIVND (reference sequence). The CDR3 loop reads CASSIEARGTGIYNEQFF. In DNA, the CDR3 is TGTGCCAGTAGTATTGAGGCACGCGGGACAGGGATATACAATGAGCAGTTCTTC.

Only a few counts were recorded for this clone. The chain has TRBV7-3 and TRBJ2-1, with 8 positions matching TRBD2. The CDR3 loop spans 16 amino acids. The germline gives CDR1 SGHTA, CDR2 FQGTGA. V was clipped by 4 bases and J by 7 bases; unmatched bases: 12. The CDR3 DNA reads as TGTGCCAGCAGCTCCCGAGCGGGGGCGGGGACAAATGAGCAGTTCTTC. The encoded protein is CASSSRAGAGTNEQFF. Full variable domain (outside the CDR3, taken from reference TRBV7-3 and TRBJ2-1): GAGVSQTPSNKVTEKGKYVELRCDPISGHTALYWYRQSLGQGPEFLIYFQGTGAADDSGLPNDRFFAVRPEGSVSTLKIQRTERGDSAVYLCASSSRAGAGTNEQFFGPGTRLTVL.